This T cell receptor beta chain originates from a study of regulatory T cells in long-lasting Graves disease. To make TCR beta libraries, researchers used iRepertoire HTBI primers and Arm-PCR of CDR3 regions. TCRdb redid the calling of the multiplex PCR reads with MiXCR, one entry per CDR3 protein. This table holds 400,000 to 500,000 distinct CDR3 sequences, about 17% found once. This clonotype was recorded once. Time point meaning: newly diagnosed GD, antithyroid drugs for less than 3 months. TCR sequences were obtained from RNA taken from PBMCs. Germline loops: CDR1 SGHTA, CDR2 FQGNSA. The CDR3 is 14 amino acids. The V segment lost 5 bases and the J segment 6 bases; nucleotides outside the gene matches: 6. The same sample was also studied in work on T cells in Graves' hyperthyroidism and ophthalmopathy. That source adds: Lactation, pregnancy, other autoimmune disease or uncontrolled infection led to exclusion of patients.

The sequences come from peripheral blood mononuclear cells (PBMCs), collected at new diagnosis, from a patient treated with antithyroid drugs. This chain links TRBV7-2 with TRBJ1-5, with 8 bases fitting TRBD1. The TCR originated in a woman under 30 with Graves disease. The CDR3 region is CASSTDTGGQPQHF. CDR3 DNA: TGTGCCAGCAGCACAGACACAGGGGGTCAGCCCCAGCATTTT.